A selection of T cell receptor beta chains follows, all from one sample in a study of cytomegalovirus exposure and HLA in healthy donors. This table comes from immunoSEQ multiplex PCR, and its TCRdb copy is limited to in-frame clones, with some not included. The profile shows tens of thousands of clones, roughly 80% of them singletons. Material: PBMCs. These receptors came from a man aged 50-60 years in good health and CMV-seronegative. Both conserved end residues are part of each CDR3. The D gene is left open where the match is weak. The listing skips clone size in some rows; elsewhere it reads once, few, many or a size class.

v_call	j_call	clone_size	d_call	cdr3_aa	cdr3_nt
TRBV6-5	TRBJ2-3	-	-	CASSQSNRILQYF	TGTGCCAGCAGCCAAAGCAACCGAATATTGCAGTATTTT
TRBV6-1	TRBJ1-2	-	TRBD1	CASRRSGGYGYTF	TGTGCCAGCAGAAGGTCAGGGGGCTATGGCTACACCTTC
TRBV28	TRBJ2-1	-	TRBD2	CASSLGGGRLFF	TGTGCCAGCAGTTTAGGTGGCGGGAGGTTGTTCTTC
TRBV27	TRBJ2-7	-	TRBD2	CASSLSWTSGTEQYF	TGTGCCAGCAGTTTATCTTGGACTAGCGGGACCGAGCAGTACTTC
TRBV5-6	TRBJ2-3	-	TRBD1	CASSYGTDSSTDTQYF	TGTGCCAGCAGCTACGGGACAGACTCTAGCACAGATACGCAGTATTTT
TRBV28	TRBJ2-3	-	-	CASSKEGSTDTQYF	TGTGCCAGCAGTAAGGAGGGAAGCACAGATACGCAGTATTTT
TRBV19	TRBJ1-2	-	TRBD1	CASSPWTGPSYGYTF	TGTGCCAGTAGTCCCTGGACAGGGCCCTCCTATGGCTACACCTTC
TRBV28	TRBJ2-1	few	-	CASSFLPQGSSYNEQFF	TGTGCCAGCAGTTTCCTACCTCAGGGGAGCTCCTACAATGAGCAGTTCTTC
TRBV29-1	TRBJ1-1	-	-	CSVGLQSTEAFF	TGCAGCGTTGGTTTACAAAGCACTGAAGCTTTCTTT
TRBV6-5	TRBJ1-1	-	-	CASSYSRGWTEAFF	TGTGCCAGCAGTTACTCCCGGGGTTGGACTGAAGCTTTCTTT
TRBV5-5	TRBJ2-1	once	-	CASSFIFRTPSSYNEQFF	TGTGCCAGCAGCTTTATTTTTAGGACACCTAGCTCCTACAATGAGCAGTTCTTC
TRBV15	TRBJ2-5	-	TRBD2	CATSRRGSGGPETQYF	TGTGCCACCAGCAGGAGGGGTAGCGGGGGGCCGGAGACCCAGTACTTC
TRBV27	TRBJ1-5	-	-	CASSQLQGGGQPQHF	TGTGCCAGCAGTCAACTTCAGGGCGGGGGTCAGCCCCAGCATTTT
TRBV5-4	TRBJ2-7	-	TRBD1	CASSWGQGASYEQYF	TGTGCCAGCAGCTGGGGACAGGGGGCCTCCTACGAGCAGTACTTC
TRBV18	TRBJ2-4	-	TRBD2	CASSPSGAGGIQYF	TGTGCCAGCTCACCTAGCGGGGCCGGGGGCATTCAGTACTTC
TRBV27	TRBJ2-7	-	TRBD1	CASSLLQGTYEQYF	TGTGCCAGCAGTTTATTACAGGGGACGTACGAGCAGTACTTC
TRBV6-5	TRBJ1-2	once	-	CASSYSTGNYGYTF	TGTGCCAGCAGTTACAGTACGGGAAACTATGGCTACACCTTC
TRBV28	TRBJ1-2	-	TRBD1	CASRADGTGYYYGYTF	TGTGCCAGCAGGGCCGACGGGACAGGGTATTACTATGGCTACACCTTC
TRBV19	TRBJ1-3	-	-	CASSPRIRTSSGNTIYF	TGTGCCAGTAGTCCCCGAATAAGGACTAGCTCTGGAAACACCATATATTTT
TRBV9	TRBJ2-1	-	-	CASSVGGAGEQFF	TGTGCCAGCAGCGTAGGCGGAGCTGGTGAGCAGTTCTTC
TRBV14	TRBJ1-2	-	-	CASSQDARGLSYGYTF	TGTGCCAGCAGCCAAGATGCGCGCGGACTCTCCTATGGCTACACCTTC
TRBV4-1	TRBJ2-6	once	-	CASSQEGAGWSSGANVLTF	TGCGCCAGCAGCCAAGAAGGGGCAGGGTGGTCCTCTGGGGCCAACGTCCTGACTTTC
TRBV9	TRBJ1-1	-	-	CASSAHMNTEAFF	TGTGCCAGCAGCGCACACATGAACACTGAAGCTTTCTTT
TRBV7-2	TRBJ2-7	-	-	CASSPGLHEQYF	TGTGCCAGCAGCCCTGGACTCCACGAGCAGTACTTC
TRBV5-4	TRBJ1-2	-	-	CASSSEEGTWYGYTF	TGTGCCAGCAGTTCCGAGGAGGGAACCTGGTATGGCTACACCTTC
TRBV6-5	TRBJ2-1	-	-	CASRRLPRNEQFF	TGTGCCAGCAGGAGACTCCCCCGCAATGAGCAGTTCTTC
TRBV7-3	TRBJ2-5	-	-	CASSLRDGGYQETQYF	TGTGCCAGCAGCTTAAGGGACGGGGGATACCAAGAGACCCAGTACTTC